These 27 T cell receptor beta chains were all obtained from the same sample, sequenced in a study of shared clonotypes between healthy human individuals. Libraries were prepared by immunoSEQ multiplex PCR; TCRdb keeps only in-frame clonotypes and omits some of them. Here the sample spans roughly 300,000 clones, around four fifths being singletons. The sample taken for sequencing was memory CD4+ T cells sorted from blood. Sample subset: CD45RA-negative fraction. The receptors stem from a man aged 25 to 40 in good health.

The chain carries TRBV6-1 and TRBJ2-5, with a weak D call TRBD2 (6 bases). From germline, CDR1 is MNHNS and CDR2 SASEGT. The V end was cut by 11 bases, the J end by 5 bases, with 24 bases between. CDR3 length: 15 amino acids. The CDR3 loop reads CASAEEAGSWETQYF. In DNA form, the CDR3 reads TGTGCCTCCGCCGAAGAGGCGGGATCTTGGGAGACCCAGTACTTC.

The chain employs TRBV25-1 and TRBJ2-3; D is unresolved. Trimming took off 7 bases at V and 1 base at J, with 12 bases between the two ends. The CDR3 sequence is 14 residues long. CDR1 is MGHDK, CDR2 SYGVNS, per germline. The CDR3 loop reads CASTTAAGTDTQYF. CDR3 coding DNA: TGTGCCAGCACCACGGCGGCAGGCACAGATACGCAGTATTTT.

The J gene is TRBJ1-1, the V gene TRBV2; D remains unclear. V lost 2 bases and J lost 11, with 9 bases in between. Germline V gene lookup returns CDR1 SNHLY and CDR2 FYNNEI. The length of the CDR3 is 11 residues. In DNA, the CDR3 is TGTGCCAGCAGTGAAAGACGGCGTGCTTTCTTT. This sequence encodes CASSERRRAFF.

The chain combines TRBV28 with TRBJ2-5; D remains ambiguous. The germline CDR1 and CDR2 sequences are MDHEN and SYDVKM. Trimming took off 5 bases at V and 3 bases at J, with 7 bases between the two ends. The CDR3 spans 12 residues. The CDR3 loop is CASSVSEETQYF. The CDR3, as DNA: TGTGCCAGCAGTGTGAGCGAAGAGACCCAGTACTTC.

The chain combines TRBV7-9 with TRBJ1-2; a possible D gene is TRBD1 (5 bases). The CDR3 contains 13 residues. Per the germline V gene, CDR1 is SEHNR and CDR2 is FQNEAQ (reference sequence). V was cut by 3 bases and J by 2 bases, with 7 bases left in between. CDR3 sequence reads: CASSFKGNYGYTF. The CDR3, as DNA: TGTGCCAGCAGCTTTAAGGGGAACTATGGCTACACCTTC.

This rearrangement joins TRBV6-1 to TRBJ2-1, with a possible D match to TRBD2 (6 bases). V was shortened by 11 bases and J by 9 bases, with 14 bases between the two germline ends. This CDR3 comprises 11 residues. Germline CDR1 MNHNS, CDR2 SASEGT. The CDR3 region is CARRRLVEQFF. The CDR3 coding sequence is TGTGCCCGGCGAAGACTAGTTGAGCAGTTCTTC.

The chain employs TRBV19 and TRBJ1-5, with 7 bases aligning to TRBD1. In germline, CDR1 is LNHDA, CDR2 SQIVND (reference sequence). CDR3 size: 17 residues. V dropped 3 bases and J dropped 4; count of bases not matched to a gene: 12. The CDR3 nucleotides read TGTGCCAGTAGTATCCAGATTGACAGGGCTTTGAATCAGCCCCAGCATTTT. Its protein is CASSIQIDRALNQPQHF.

This chain's CDR3 is CATSRPTGTGTKAFF. For the CDR3, the DNA is TGTGCCACCAGCAGACCAACCGGGACAGGGACGAAAGCTTTCTTT. The chain uses TRBV15 and TRBJ1-1; 9 bases map to TRBD1. The J segment lost 9 bases and the V segment lost 2 bases, leaving 10 bases of the junction unmatched. Germline V gives CDR1 LNHNV, CDR2 YYDKDF (reference sequence). This CDR3 has 15 amino acids.

The chain employs TRBV15 and TRBJ2-3; 8 bases align to TRBD2. The CDR3 is made up of 14 amino acids. After removal of 1 base from V and 4 bases from J, the junction contained 1 base not matched to a gene. CDR1 is LNHNV and CDR2 is YYDKDF in the germline V gene (reference sequence). DNA for the CDR3: TGTGCCACCAGCAGAGCCGGGGGGGCAGATACGCAGTATTTT. Translated: CATSRAGGADTQYF.

V is TRBV29-1 and J is TRBJ2-5, with 12 bases aligning to TRBD1. The CDR3 loop spans 15 amino acids. Trimming removed 6 bases from V and 6 bases from J; junction bases left unmatched: 11. CDR1 and CDR2 (germline): SQVTM, ANQGSEA. CDR3 nucleotide sequence: TGCAGCGTGATTCCTTCCGGGACAGGGGGCCAGACCCAGTACTTC. It yields the protein CSVIPSGTGGQTQYF. The variable domain in full, with the rest retrieved from reference TRBV29-1 and TRBJ2-5, is SAVISQKPSRDICQRGTSLTIQCQVDSQVTMMFWYRQQPGQSLTLIATANQGSEATYESGFVIDKFPISRPNLTFSTLTVSNMSPEDSSIYLCSVIPSGTGGQTQYFGPGTRLLVL.

The rearrangement links TRBV5-8 to TRBJ2-7; D is uncertain. CDR1 SGHTS and CDR2 YDEGEE come from the germline V gene. The V and J ends lost 0 bases and 4 bases respectively, with 11 bases between them. This CDR3 is built from 14 residues. The DNA of the CDR3 is TGTGCCAGCAGCTTGGAGGCGGCAGGTTACGAGCAGTACTTC. Translating it yields CASSLEAAGYEQYF.

This clone showed up many times. The chain has TRBV5-5 and TRBJ2-5; the match to TRBD2 covers 8 bases. Unmatched junction bases numbered 8, after V lost 2 bases and J lost 5 bases. CDR1 and CDR2 from the germline V gene are SGHKS and YYEKEE (reference sequence). This CDR3 comprises 15 residues. CDR3 protein: CASSFPGGLVETQYF. CDR3 in DNA: TGTGCCAGCAGCTTTCCGGGAGGGCTTGTGGAGACCCAGTACTTC.

The chain is built from TRBV5-1 and TRBJ2-2; possibly TRBD1 for D (6 bases). The ends were cut back, 0 bases at V and 3 bases at J, with 9 bases in the middle. In germline, CDR1 is SGHRS, CDR2 YFSETQ. There are 15 residues in the CDR3. The CDR3 region has the DNA TGCGCCAGCAGCTTGGGGACAGCTTACACCGGGGAGCTGTTTTTT. This sequence encodes CASSLGTAYTGELFF.

The chain uses TRBV19 and TRBJ1-4; TRBD1 matches 7 bases. V lost 9 bases to trimming and J lost 5 bases; unmatched junction nucleotides: 6. This CDR3 region has 13 residues. Germline loops: CDR1 LNHDA, CDR2 SQIVND (reference sequence). CDR3 bases: TGTGCCAGCCGGGGACAGCGAAATGAAAAACTGTTTTTT. Residues: CASRGQRNEKLFF.

The V and J genes are TRBV14 and TRBJ2-7; unclear D gene. The V and J ends lost 2 bases and 2 bases respectively, with 10 bases between them. Germline values: CDR1 SGHDN, CDR2 FVKESK. The CDR3 runs 14 residues. The CDR3 is CASSQLGFTYEQYF. The CDR3 DNA follows: TGTGCCAGCAGCCAATTAGGGTTCACCTACGAGCAGTACTTC.

V gene TRBV5-1 combines with J gene TRBJ2-1; D is unresolved. Germline CDR1 reads SGHRS; CDR2 reads YFSETQ. The CDR3 totals 14 residues. Between the trimmed V and J ends, which lost 4 bases and 8 bases, there was a span of 16 bases. CDR3 in DNA: TGCGCCAGCAGCGTCACCACGACTCTGGATGAGCAGTTCTTC. Its translation: CASSVTTTLDEQFF.

V gene TRBV6-6 combines with J gene TRBJ2-3; D not certain. The CDR3 has 13 residues. Germline V gene sequence: CDR1 MNHNY, CDR2 SVGAGI (reference sequence). Trimming removed 5 bases from V and 1 base from J, with 7 bases in between. The CDR3 reads CASSRTGTDTQYF. The CDR3 bases are TGTGCCAGCAGTAGGACGGGCACAGATACGCAGTATTTT.

A few counts support this clone. The genes are TRBV4-3 and TRBJ1-1; possible D gene TRBD1, 6 bases. V was clipped by 2 bases and J by 9 bases, with 16 bases between them. Germline V gene sequence: CDR1 LGHNA, CDR2 YSLEER. CDR3 length: 14 residues. The CDR3 is CASSQMTGRSQAFF. As DNA, the CDR3 is TGCGCCAGCAGCCAAATGACAGGCCGCTCCCAAGCTTTCTTT.

The chain is built from TRBV5-1 and TRBJ2-7; D is possibly TRBD2 (6 bases). The V gene lost 4 bases and the J gene lost 3 bases, with 17 bases spanning the gap. Germline lookup yields CDR1 SGHRS and CDR2 YFSETQ. This CDR3 is built from 15 residues. CDR3: CASSPWGGVDYEQYF. CDR3 DNA sequence: TGCGCCAGCAGCCCTTGGGGCGGGGTAGACTACGAGCAGTACTTC.

This clone was detected a few times. This chain joins TRBV7-6 and TRBJ2-3; 12 bases match TRBD2. This CDR3 spans 15 amino acids. The V and J ends lost 6 bases and 4 bases, in that order; junction bases with no gene match: 5. Germline values: CDR1 SGHVS, CDR2 FNYEAQ. In nucleotides, the CDR3 is TGTGCCAGCAGTTGGACTAGCGGGACCGCAGATACGCAGTATTTT. It is translated as CASSWTSGTADTQYF.

The V and J genes are TRBV5-6 and TRBJ2-7; D is possibly TRBD2 (5 bases). There are 14 residues in the CDR3. Per the germline V gene, CDR1 is SGHDT and CDR2 is YYEEEE. Trimming removed 1 base from V and 4 bases from J, with 12 bases in between. The CDR3 nucleotides are TGTGCCAGCAGCTTGTTCGGGCCGGGGTACGAGCAGTACTTC. This encodes CASSLFGPGYEQYF.

Comment on this clone: At the DNA level, this CDR3 is encoded by other sequences in the same sample as well. The V gene is TRBV2, the J gene TRBJ1-5, with TRBD1 matching over 10 bases. Germline CDR1 and CDR2: SNHLY and FYNNEI. This CDR3 is 13 amino acids long. V shed 8 bases, J shed 4 bases, and the junction held 2 bases outside the gene matches. Here the CDR3 DNA reads TGTGCCAGCTCGGGACAGGGGAATCAGCCCCAGCATTTT. Its translation: CASSGQGNQPQHF.

The V and J genes are TRBV6-4 and TRBJ1-1, with 8 bases that match TRBD1. V dropped 3 bases and J dropped 8; count of bases not matched to a gene: 5. This CDR3 spans 13 amino acids. The germline gives CDR1 MRHNA, CDR2 SNTAGT. DNA for the CDR3: TGTGCCAGCAGTGAAGTCAGGGGGCGCGAAGCTTTCTTT. It translates to CASSEVRGREAFF.

The chain has TRBV7-9 and TRBJ2-2, with TRBD2 identical over 11 bases. CDR3 length: 16 amino acids. V was pared by 3 bases and J by 5 bases, with 5 bases of the junction left unmatched. Germline V gene sequence: CDR1 SEHNR, CDR2 FQNEAQ (reference sequence). The CDR3 DNA reads TGTGCCAGCAGCTTCACGACTAGCGGGAATACCGGGGAGCTGTTTTTT. It is translated as CASSFTTSGNTGELFF.

V is TRBV7-2 and J is TRBJ2-7; possibly TRBD2 for D (6 bases). Trimming left V 7 bases short and J 3 bases short, with 16 bases between. Germline CDR1 and CDR2: SGHTA and FQGNSA. This CDR3 is 14 amino acids long. CDR3: CASNPGLGFYEQYF. The CDR3 region has the DNA TGTGCCAGCAACCCGGGACTGGGTTTCTACGAGCAGTACTTC. Drawing the rest from reference TRBV7-2 and TRBJ2-7, the complete variable domain is GAGVSQSPSNKVTEKGKDVELRCDPISGHTALYWYRQSLGQGLEFLIYFQGNSAPDKSGLPSDRFSAERTGGSVSTLTIQRTQQEDSAVYLCASNPGLGFYEQYFGPGTRLTVT.

This clone appeared a few times. The chain has TRBV7-7 and TRBJ2-2, with no clear D. The CDR3 runs 13 residues. CDR1 is SSHAT, CDR2 FNYEAQ, per germline (reference sequence). V was trimmed by 0 bases and J by 7 bases, leaving 6 bases between them. The CDR3 loop reads CASSLAVGGELFF. The CDR3 nucleotides read TGTGCCAGCAGCTTAGCGGTGGGCGGGGAGCTGTTTTTT.

The V gene is TRBV5-4, the J gene TRBJ1-6, with unresolved D. Trimming removed 0 bases from V and 5 bases from J, with 0 bases in between. CDR1 and CDR2 (germline): SGHNT, YYREEE (reference sequence). CDR3 size: 12 residues. CDR3 sequence (DNA): TGTGCCAGCAGCTTGGATAATTCACCCCTCCACTTT. This encodes CASSLDNSPLHF.